The 3 T cell receptor beta chains listed next were all sequenced from one sample in a study of blood T cells in healthy people across ages (dated by TCRdb to between 2015 and 2016). Receptors were amplified or captured by 5' RACE. These reads were obtained on an Illumina HiSeq 2500. A second PCR of roughly 6 to 12 cycles was performed with a sample-barcoded 5' primer and a J-beta primer mix. Starting from the raw public reads, TCRdb applied fastp trimming at Q25, assembled clones with MiXCR and retained in-frame beta chains. Rows are combined by CDR3 protein, so each entry shows the most common genes and DNA. The sample table records around 1.5 million distinct CDR3 sequences; around 59% of these occur just once. The top ten clonotypes cover 6.5% to 8% of the sample. The source material was blood. The receptor set was obtained from a young man in good health.

The chain joins TRBV20-1 to TRBJ1-4, with D unclear. Germline CDR1 reads DFQATT; CDR2 reads SNEGSKA (reference sequence). This CDR3 is built from 15 residues. V lost 3 bases and J 7 bases, leaving 18 bases between the germline ends. CDR3 sequence (DNA): TGCAGTGCTAGGGACTACACGGCAGGCAGTGAAAAACTGTTTTTT. Its translation: CSARDYTAGSEKLFF.

Many counts were recorded for this clonotype. This CDR3 reads CASSLNRREQYF. The CDR3 bases are TGTGCCAGCAGTTTGAACCGAAGGGAGCAGTACTTC. The chain couples TRBV28 to TRBJ2-7, with no clear D. This CDR3 spans 12 amino acids. Germline V gene lookup returns CDR1 MDHEN and CDR2 SYDVKM. Trimming shortened V by 3 bases and J by 7 bases, and 10 bases separated the two germline ends. Based on the CDR3 plus reference TRBV28 and TRBJ2-7, the full variable domain is DVKVTQSSRYLVKRTGEKVFLECVQDMDHENMFWYRQDPGLGLRLIYFSYDVKMKEKGDIPEGYSVSREKKERFSLILESASTNQTSMYLCASSLNRREQYFGPGTRLTVT.

The J gene is TRBJ2-5, the V gene TRBV7-7, with 10 nucleotides matching TRBD2. Per the germline V gene, CDR1 is SSHAT and CDR2 is FNYEAQ (reference sequence). The CDR3 loop spans 16 amino acids. V was pared by 6 bases and J by 11 bases, with 18 bases of the junction left unmatched. CDR3 in DNA: TGTGCCAGCAGGCGCTACCAGCGGGAGGGGGACAATGAGCAGTACTTC. It yields the protein CASRRYQREGDNEQYF. Together with reference TRBV7-7 and TRBJ2-5, the CDR3 gives the full variable domain: GAGVSQSPRYKVTKRGQDVTLRCDPISSHATLYWYQQALGQGPEFLTYFNYEAQPDKSGLPSDRFSAERPEGSISTLTIQRTEQRDSAMYRCASRRYQREGDNEQYFGPGTRLLVL.